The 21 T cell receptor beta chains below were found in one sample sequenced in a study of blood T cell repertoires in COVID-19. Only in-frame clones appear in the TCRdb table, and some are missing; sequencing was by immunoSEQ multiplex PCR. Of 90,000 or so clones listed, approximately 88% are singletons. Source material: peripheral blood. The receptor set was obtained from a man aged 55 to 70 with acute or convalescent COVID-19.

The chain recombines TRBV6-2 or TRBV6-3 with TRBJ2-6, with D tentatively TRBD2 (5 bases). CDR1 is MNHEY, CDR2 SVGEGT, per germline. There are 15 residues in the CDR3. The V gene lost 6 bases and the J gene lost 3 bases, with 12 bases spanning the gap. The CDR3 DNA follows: TGTGCCAGCAGCCCGAGCGGCCTTGGGGCCAACGTCCTGACTTTC. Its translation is CASSPSGLGANVLTF.

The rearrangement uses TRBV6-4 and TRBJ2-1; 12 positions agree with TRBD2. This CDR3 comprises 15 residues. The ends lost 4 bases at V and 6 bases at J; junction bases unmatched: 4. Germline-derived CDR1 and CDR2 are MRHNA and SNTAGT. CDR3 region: CASSVLAGGFNEQFF. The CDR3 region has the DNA TGTGCCAGCAGTGTCCTAGCGGGAGGGTTCAATGAGCAGTTCTTC.

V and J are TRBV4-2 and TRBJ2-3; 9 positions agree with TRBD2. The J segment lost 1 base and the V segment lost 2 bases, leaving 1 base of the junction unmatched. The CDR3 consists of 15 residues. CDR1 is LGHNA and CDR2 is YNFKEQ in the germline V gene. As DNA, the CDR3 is TGTGCCAGCAGCCAACGACTAGCGGGCACAGATACGCAGTATTTT. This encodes CASSQRLAGTDTQYF.

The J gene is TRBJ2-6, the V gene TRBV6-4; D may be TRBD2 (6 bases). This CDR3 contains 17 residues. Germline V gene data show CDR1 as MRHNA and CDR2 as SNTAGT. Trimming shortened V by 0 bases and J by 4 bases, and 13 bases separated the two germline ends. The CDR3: CASSDSGRAGGANVLTF. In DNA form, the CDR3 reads TGTGCCAGCAGTGACTCCGGCAGGGCGGGAGGGGCCAACGTCCTGACTTTC.

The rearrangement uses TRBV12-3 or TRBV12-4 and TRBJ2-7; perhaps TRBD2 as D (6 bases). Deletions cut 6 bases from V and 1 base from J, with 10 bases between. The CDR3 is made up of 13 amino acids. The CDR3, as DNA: TGTGCCAGCAGGCCGGGACTTTCCTACGAGCAGTACTTC. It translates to CASRPGLSYEQYF.

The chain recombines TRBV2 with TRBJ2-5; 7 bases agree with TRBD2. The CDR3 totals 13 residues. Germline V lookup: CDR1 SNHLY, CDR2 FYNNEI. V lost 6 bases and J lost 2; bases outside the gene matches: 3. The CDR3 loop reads CASSILAQETQYF. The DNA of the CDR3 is TGTGCCAGCAGCATACTAGCGCAAGAGACCCAGTACTTC. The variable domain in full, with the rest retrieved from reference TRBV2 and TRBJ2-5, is EPEVTQTPSHQVTQMGQEVILRCVPISNHLYFYWYRQILGQKVEFLVSFYNNEISEKSEIFDDQFSVERPDGSNFTLKIRSTKLEDSAMYFCASSILAQETQYFGPGTRLLVL.

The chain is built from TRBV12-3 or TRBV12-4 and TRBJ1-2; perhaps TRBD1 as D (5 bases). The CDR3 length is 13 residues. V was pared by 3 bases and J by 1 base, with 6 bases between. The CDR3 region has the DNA TGTGCCAGCAGTTTCCAGGGTAACTATGGCTACACCTTC. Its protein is CASSFQGNYGYTF.

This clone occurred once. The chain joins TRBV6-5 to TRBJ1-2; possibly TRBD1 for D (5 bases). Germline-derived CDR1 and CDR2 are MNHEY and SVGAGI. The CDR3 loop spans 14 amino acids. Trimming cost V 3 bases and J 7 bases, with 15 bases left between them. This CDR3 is CASSYRSGVGGYTF. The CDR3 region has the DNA TGTGCCAGCAGTTATAGGTCGGGGGTCGGTGGCTACACCTTC.

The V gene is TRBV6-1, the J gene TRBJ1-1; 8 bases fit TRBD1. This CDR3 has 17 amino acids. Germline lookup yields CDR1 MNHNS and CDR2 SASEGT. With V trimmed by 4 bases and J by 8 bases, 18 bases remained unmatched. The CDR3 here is CASSVVRDRKLEVEAFF. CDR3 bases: TGTGCCAGCAGTGTTGTGCGGGACAGGAAGTTGGAAGTCGAAGCTTTCTTT.

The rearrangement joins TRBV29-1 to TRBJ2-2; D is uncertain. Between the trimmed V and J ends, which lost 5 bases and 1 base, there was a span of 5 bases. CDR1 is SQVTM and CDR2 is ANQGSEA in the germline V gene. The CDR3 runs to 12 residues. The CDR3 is CSVNRNTGELFF. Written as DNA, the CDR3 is TGCAGCGTTAACAGGAACACCGGGGAGCTGTTTTTT.

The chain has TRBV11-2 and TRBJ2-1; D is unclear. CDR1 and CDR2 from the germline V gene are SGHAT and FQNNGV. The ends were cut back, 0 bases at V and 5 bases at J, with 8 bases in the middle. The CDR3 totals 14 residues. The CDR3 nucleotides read TGTGCCAGCAGCTTAGATCGGCTAGACAATGAGCAGTTCTTC. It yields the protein CASSLDRLDNEQFF.

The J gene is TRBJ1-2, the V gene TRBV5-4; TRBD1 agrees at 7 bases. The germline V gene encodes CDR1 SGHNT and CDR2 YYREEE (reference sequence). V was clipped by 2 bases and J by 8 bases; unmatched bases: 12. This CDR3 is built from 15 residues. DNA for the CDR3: TGTGCCAGCAGCTTCCTATCCGAAGGGGGCGTGGGCTACACCTTC. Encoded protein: CASSFLSEGGVGYTF. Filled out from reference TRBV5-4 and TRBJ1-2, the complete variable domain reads ETGVTQSPTHLIKTRGQQVTLRCSSQSGHNTVSWYQQALGQGPQFIFQYYREEENGRGNFPPRFSGLQFPNYSSELNVNALELDDSALYLCASSFLSEGGVGYTFGSGTRLTVV.

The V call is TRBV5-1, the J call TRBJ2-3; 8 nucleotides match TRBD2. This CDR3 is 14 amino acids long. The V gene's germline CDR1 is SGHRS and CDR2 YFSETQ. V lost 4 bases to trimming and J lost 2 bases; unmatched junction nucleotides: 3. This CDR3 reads CASSATSVTDTQYF. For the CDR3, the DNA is TGCGCCAGCAGCGCGACTAGCGTCACAGATACGCAGTATTTT.

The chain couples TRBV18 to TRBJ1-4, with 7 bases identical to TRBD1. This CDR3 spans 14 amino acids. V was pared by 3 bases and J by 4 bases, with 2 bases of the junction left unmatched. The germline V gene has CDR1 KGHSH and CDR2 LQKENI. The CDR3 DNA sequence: TGTGCCAGCTCACCGGCAGGGGGTAATGAAAAACTGTTTTTT. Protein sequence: CASSPAGGNEKLFF.

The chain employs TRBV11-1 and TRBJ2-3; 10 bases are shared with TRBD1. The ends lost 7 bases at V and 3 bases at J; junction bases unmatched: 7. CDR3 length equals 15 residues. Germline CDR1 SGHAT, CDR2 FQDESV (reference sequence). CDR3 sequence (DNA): TGTGCCAGCACCCCGGACAGGGGGAGGACAGATACGCAGTATTTT. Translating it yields CASTPDRGRTDTQYF.

The CDR3 loop is CASSMVRGETQYF. DNA for the CDR3: TGTGCCAGTAGTATGGTCCGGGGAGAGACCCAGTACTTC. The chain is built from TRBV19 and TRBJ2-5, with D perhaps TRBD2 (5 bases). The CDR3 is made up of 13 amino acids. V dropped 3 bases and J dropped 4 bases, with 9 bases sitting between them. Germline V CDR1 and CDR2: LNHDA, SQIVND (reference sequence). The complete variable domain, with remaining parts taken from reference TRBV19 and TRBJ2-5, reads DGGITQSPKYLFRKEGQNVTLSCEQNLNHDAMYWYRQDPGQGLRLIYYSQIVNDFQKGDIAEGYSVSREKKESFPLTVTSAQKNPTAFYLCASSMVRGETQYFGPGTRLLVL.

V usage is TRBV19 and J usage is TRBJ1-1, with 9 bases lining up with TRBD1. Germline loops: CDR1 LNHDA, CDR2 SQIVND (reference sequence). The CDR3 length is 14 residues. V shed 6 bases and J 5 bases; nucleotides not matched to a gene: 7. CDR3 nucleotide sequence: TGTGCCAGTAGAGCGGGACAGGGTTATACTGAAGCTTTCTTT. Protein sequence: CASRAGQGYTEAFF.

CDR3 amino acids: CASSLQNTGELFF. The CDR3 nucleotides are TGTGCCAGCAGCTTACAAAACACCGGGGAGCTGTTTTTT. The V gene is TRBV11-3, the J gene TRBJ2-2; D unclear. Trimming stripped 2 bases from V and 2 bases from J, with 3 bases between. There are 13 residues in the CDR3. Looked up from germline, CDR1 is SGHNT and CDR2 is YENEEA.

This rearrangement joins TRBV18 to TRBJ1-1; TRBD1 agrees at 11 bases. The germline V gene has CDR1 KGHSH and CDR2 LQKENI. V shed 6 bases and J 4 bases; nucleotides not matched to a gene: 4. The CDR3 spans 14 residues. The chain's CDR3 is CASSLGTGGTEAFF. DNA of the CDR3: TGTGCCAGCTCGCTTGGGACAGGGGGCACTGAAGCTTTCTTT.

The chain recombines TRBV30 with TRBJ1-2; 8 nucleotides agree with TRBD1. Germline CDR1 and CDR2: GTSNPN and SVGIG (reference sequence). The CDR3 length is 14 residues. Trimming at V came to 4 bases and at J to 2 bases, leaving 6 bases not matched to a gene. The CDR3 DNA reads TGTGCCTGGATTGGACAGGGAGGAAACTATGGCTACACCTTC. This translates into CAWIGQGGNYGYTF.

CDR3 DNA sequence: TGTGCCAGCAGCCAGGCGGGACCCAATGAGCAGTTCTTC. Translated, it gives CASSQAGPNEQFF. This chain uses TRBV3-1 (or the pseudogene TRBV3-2) with TRBJ2-1; D is perhaps TRBD2 (6 bases). In germline, CDR1 is LGHDT, CDR2 YNNKEL (reference sequence). CDR3 size: 13 residues. Between the trimmed V and J ends, which lost 3 bases and 6 bases, there was a span of 9 bases.